This T cell receptor beta chain was sequenced during a study of CD8 T cells in ankylosing spondylitis. Whole-study findings and limits: From matched ankylosing spondylitis synovial fluid, disease-linked clones were reportedly recovered at significantly enriched levels. Blood of patients with ankylosing spondylitis appeared to be characterized by a TCR beta motif of eight or nine highly homologous variants.

Per germline, CDR1 PRHDT and CDR2 FYEKMQ (reference sequence). The CDR3 is made up of 17 amino acids. The V gene lost 6 bases and the J gene lost 2 bases, with 21 bases spanning the gap. TCRdb reprocessed the 5' RACE reads via MiXCR and lists one record per CDR3 protein. The sample lists tens of thousands of distinct CDR3 sequences, about 9% occurring once. This clonotype was recorded a few times. Its antigen is not known. Specimen: blood, either unsorted or a sorted T cell fraction (not recorded which). The V gene is TRBV13, the J gene TRBJ2-3; D ambiguous. This TCR came from a male donor with ankylosing spondylitis. The CDR3 coding sequence is TGTGCCAGCAGACCGGCCTTCGACACCGGAATCACAGATACGCAGTATTTT. Translated: CASRPAFDTGITDTQYF. Full variable domain (missing parts from reference TRBV13 and TRBJ2-3): AAGVIQSPRHLIKEKRETATLKCYPIPRHDTVYWYQQGPGQDPQFLISFYEKMQSDKGSIPDRFSAQQFSDYHSELNMSSLELGDSALYFCASRPAFDTGITDTQYFGPGTRLTVL.